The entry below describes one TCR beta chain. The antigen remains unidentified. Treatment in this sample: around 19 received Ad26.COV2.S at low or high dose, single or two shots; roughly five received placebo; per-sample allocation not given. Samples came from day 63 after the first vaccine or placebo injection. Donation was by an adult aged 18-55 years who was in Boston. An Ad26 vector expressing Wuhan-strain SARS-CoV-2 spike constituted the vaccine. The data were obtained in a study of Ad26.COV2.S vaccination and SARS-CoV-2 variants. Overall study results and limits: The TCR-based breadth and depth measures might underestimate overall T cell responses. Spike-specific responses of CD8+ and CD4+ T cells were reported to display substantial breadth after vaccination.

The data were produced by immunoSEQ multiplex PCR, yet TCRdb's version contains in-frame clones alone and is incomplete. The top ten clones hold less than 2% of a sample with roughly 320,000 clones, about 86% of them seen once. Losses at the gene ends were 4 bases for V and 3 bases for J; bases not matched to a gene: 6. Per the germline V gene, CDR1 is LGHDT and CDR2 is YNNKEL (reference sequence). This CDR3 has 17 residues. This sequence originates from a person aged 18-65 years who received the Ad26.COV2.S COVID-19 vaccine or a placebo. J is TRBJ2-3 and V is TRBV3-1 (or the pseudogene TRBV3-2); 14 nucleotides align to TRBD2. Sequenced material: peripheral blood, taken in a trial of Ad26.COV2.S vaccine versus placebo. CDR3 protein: CASSPRLAGGRTDTQYF. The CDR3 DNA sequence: TGTGCCAGCAGCCCCAGACTAGCGGGGGGGCGGACAGATACGCAGTATTTT.